One and the same sample provided the 27 T cell receptor beta chains below, sequenced in a study of blood T cell repertoires in COVID-19. Sequencing used immunoSEQ multiplex PCR; TCRdb keeps in-frame clones, though not all of them. The sample has fewer than 300,000 clones, 70% to 90% seen once. Sequencing used peripheral blood. Receptor source: a woman aged 70 to 79 with active or convalescent COVID-19.

The V gene is TRBV3-1 (or the pseudogene TRBV3-2), the J gene TRBJ2-5, with 11 bases lining up with TRBD2. Trimming cost V 2 bases and J 3 bases; bases outside gene matches: 5. The CDR3 runs to 16 residues. Per the germline V gene, CDR1 is LGHDT and CDR2 is YNNKEL (reference sequence). CDR3: CASSQWGLAAEETQYF. CDR3 sequence (DNA): TGTGCCAGCAGCCAATGGGGACTAGCGGCAGAAGAGACCCAGTACTTC.

This chain links TRBV2 with TRBJ2-3; D may be TRBD2 (6 bases). V was clipped by 11 bases and J by 6 bases, with 21 bases between them. This CDR3 is 14 amino acids long. Germline loops: CDR1 SNHLY, CDR2 FYNNEI. The CDR3 region is CAGGRLLRMDTQYF. As DNA, the CDR3 is TGTGCCGGAGGGAGACTTCTTAGGATGGATACGCAGTATTTT.

V is TRBV30 and J is TRBJ1-5; possibly TRBD1 for D (6 bases). V was shortened by 2 bases and J by 4 bases, with 9 bases between the two germline ends. This CDR3 has 13 amino acids. In germline, CDR1 is GTSNPN, CDR2 SVGIG (reference sequence). The CDR3 sequence: CAWSPGQNQPQHF. CDR3 nucleotide sequence: TGTGCCTGGAGTCCCGGACAGAATCAGCCCCAGCATTTT.

On this clone itself: The junction departs from the called germline gene at one end, perhaps through a read error. CDR3 loop: CATSDWPSSNEQYF. The CDR3 nucleotides read TGTGCCACCAGTGATTGGCCCTCCTCCAACGAGCAGTACTTC. This chain uses TRBV24-1 with TRBJ2-7; D remains ambiguous. Germline CDR1 KGHDR, CDR2 SFDVKD. The CDR3 covers 14 residues.

V and J are TRBV6-2 or TRBV6-3 and TRBJ2-5; D is unclear. The CDR3 runs to 14 residues. Trimming shortened V by 4 bases and J by 1 base, and 10 bases separated the two germline ends. Germline V lookup: CDR1 MNHEY, CDR2 SVGEGT. CDR3 in amino acids: CASSLRVPQETQYF. The CDR3 nucleotides are TGTGCCAGCAGTTTACGGGTACCCCAAGAGACCCAGTACTTC.

This chain uses TRBV18 with TRBJ1-2; 8 bases line up with TRBD1. V was pared by 3 bases and J by 5 bases, with 5 bases of the junction left unmatched. The length of the CDR3 is 14 residues. CDR1 is KGHSH and CDR2 is LQKENI in the germline V gene. This chain's CDR3 is CASSPGQGQYGYTF. CDR3 nucleotides: TGTGCCAGCTCACCCGGACAGGGACAATATGGCTACACCTTC.

V gene TRBV3-1 (or the pseudogene TRBV3-2) combines with J gene TRBJ1-1; 10 bases fit TRBD1. CDR1 is LGHDT, CDR2 YNNKEL, per germline (reference sequence). The junction had 11 bases not matched to a gene; V was cut back by 2 bases and J by 11 bases. CDR3 length equals 15 residues. DNA of the CDR3: TGTGCCAGCAGCCAAATCGTGACAGGGGGCGCGGATGCTTTCTTT. Translating it yields CASSQIVTGGADAFF.

This sequence joins TRBV5-8 and TRBJ2-4, with D possibly being TRBD1 (7 bases). Trimming stripped 4 bases from V and 8 bases from J, with 19 bases between. The CDR3 covers 15 residues. Per the germline V gene, CDR1 is SGHTS and CDR2 is YDEGEE. The CDR3 here is CASSHTRQGGYIQYF. In DNA form, the CDR3 reads TGTGCCAGCAGCCACACCCGACAGGGAGGTTACATTCAGTACTTC.

The chain links TRBV7-2 to TRBJ1-4, with D unclear. Germline loops: CDR1 SGHTA, CDR2 FQGNSA. CDR3 length: 16 amino acids. Trimming removed 1 base at V and 4 bases at J, with 13 bases between. CDR3 residues: CASSLDLGSGNEKLFF. The CDR3 coding sequence is TGTGCCAGCAGCTTAGATTTGGGCTCCGGTAATGAAAAACTGTTTTTT.

This clone was counted between two and nine times. The CDR3 region has the DNA TGTGCCAGCACCCGGACAGGGCACTACAATGAGCAGTTCTTC. Translating gives CASTRTGHYNEQFF. The chain uses TRBV19 and TRBJ2-1; 8 nucleotides agree with TRBD1. The CDR3 totals 14 residues. The ends lost 9 bases at V and 3 bases at J; junction bases unmatched: 7. Germline CDR1 and CDR2: LNHDA and SQIVND (reference sequence).

The V call is TRBV10-3, the J call TRBJ2-1; the D gene is possibly TRBD1 (5 bases). The germline gives CDR1 ENHRY, CDR2 SYGVKD. This CDR3 has 12 amino acids. Trimming cost V 2 bases and J 14 bases, with 13 bases left between them. The CDR3 region is CAISEPRWGEFF. The CDR3 DNA sequence: TGTGCCATCAGTGAGCCCAGGTGGGGCGAGTTCTTC.

The chain carries TRBV6-2 or TRBV6-3 and TRBJ1-5; no reliable D call. In germline, CDR1 is MNHEY, CDR2 SVGEGT. Trimming left V 1 base short and J 6 bases short, with 7 bases between. There are 13 residues in the CDR3. The CDR3 loop reads CASSYWEGQPQHF. As DNA, the CDR3 is TGTGCCAGCAGTTACTGGGAGGGTCAGCCCCAGCATTTT.

This clone came up once. The gene calls are TRBV7-6 and TRBJ2-7, with a possible D match to TRBD2 (6 bases). The length of the CDR3 is 17 residues. CDR1 SGHVS and CDR2 FNYEAQ come from the germline V gene. The germline V and J ends were trimmed by 4 bases and 0 bases, with 19 bases remaining between them. CDR3 DNA: TGTGCCAGCAGCTCCCTGATCGGGGACTTCAGCTCCTACGAGCAGTACTTC. Translated: CASSSLIGDFSSYEQYF.

A few counts support this clone. The J gene is TRBJ1-1, the V gene TRBV10-3; D gene uncertain. This CDR3 has 12 residues. The germline CDR1 and CDR2 sequences are ENHRY and SYGVKD. The ends were cut back, 2 bases at V and 1 base at J, with 2 bases in the middle. Here the CDR3 reads CAISEQNTEAFF. For the CDR3, the DNA is TGTGCCATCAGTGAGCAGAACACTGAAGCTTTCTTT.

The V gene is TRBV3-1 (or the pseudogene TRBV3-2), the J gene TRBJ2-7; TRBD2 matches 7 bases. The CDR3 has 15 amino acids. Germline trimming cut 6 bases from V and 3 bases from J; bases unmatched to any gene: 11. Looked up from germline, CDR1 is LGHDT and CDR2 is YNNKEL (reference sequence). The CDR3 nucleotides are TGTGCCAGCAGTTATGGACTAGTACTTATCTACGAGCAGTACTTC. This codes for CASSYGLVLIYEQYF.

The V gene is TRBV11-3, the J gene TRBJ1-1, with D possibly matching TRBD1 (6 bases). Deletions cut 5 bases from V and 5 bases from J, with 12 bases between. The CDR3 contains 13 residues. CDR1 and CDR2 from the germline V gene are SGHNT and YENEEA. This CDR3 reads CASSRLTGTEAFF. The CDR3 bases are TGTGCCAGCAGCAGATTAACAGGGACTGAAGCTTTCTTT.

The rearrangement links TRBV5-1 to TRBJ2-5, with D unresolved. The CDR3 consists of 12 residues. Trimming pared 2 bases from V and 1 base from J, leaving 3 bases between. In germline, CDR1 is SGHRS, CDR2 YFSETQ. CDR3 nucleotides: TGCGCCAGCAGCTTCGGCCAAGAGACCCAGTACTTC. Protein product: CASSFGQETQYF.

The chain has TRBV6-1 and TRBJ1-5; D is possibly TRBD1 (5 bases). The CDR3 runs 15 residues. The V end was cut by 0 bases, the J end by 6 bases, with 12 bases between. Germline-derived CDR1 and CDR2 are MNHNS and SASEGT. CDR3 bases: TGTGCCAGCAGTGAAGCGTTGCGGGGGAGTCAGCCCCAGCATTTT. Protein sequence: CASSEALRGSQPQHF.

The chain has TRBV14 and TRBJ2-1; 12 bases align to TRBD2. The V gene end was trimmed by 2 bases and the J gene end by 9 bases; junction bases not matched to a gene: 17. Germline V CDR1 and CDR2: SGHDN, FVKESK. CDR3 length equals 19 residues. The CDR3 DNA follows: TGTGCCAGCAGCCAATATTTTCTTTTAGGGGCTAGCGGGAGGGCTGAGCAGTTCTTC. Its translation: CASSQYFLLGASGRAEQFF.

The DNA of the CDR3 is TGTGCCAGCAGTCCCTTGCGAGCTTTCTTT. Translating it yields CASSPLRAFF. The genes are TRBV6-5 and TRBJ1-1; D not certain. With 5 bases removed from V and 10 bases from J, the gap between germline ends came to 8 bases. Germline V lookup: CDR1 MNHEY, CDR2 SVGAGI. There are 10 residues in the CDR3.

This clone was counted between two and nine times. V usage is TRBV5-1 and J usage is TRBJ1-2, with 7 bases matching TRBD1. CDR3 length: 17 amino acids. Germline lookup yields CDR1 SGHRS and CDR2 YFSETQ. V was clipped by 0 bases and J by 0 bases; unmatched bases: 8. CDR3 nucleotide sequence: TGCGCCAGCAGCTTGGAACCAGGGGGAAGCTCTAACTATGGCTACACCTTC. Its translation: CASSLEPGGSSNYGYTF.

The chain links TRBV7-8 to TRBJ1-1; D may be TRBD1 (6 bases). Germline CDR1 and CDR2: SGHVS and FQNEAQ. Deletions cut 1 base from V and 5 bases from J, with 11 bases between. This CDR3 is built from 14 residues. The CDR3 sequence: CASSLENRVTEAFF. The CDR3 coding sequence is TGTGCCAGCAGCTTAGAAAACAGGGTTACTGAAGCTTTCTTT.

This clone was seen once. The chain joins TRBV11-2 to TRBJ2-7, with TRBD2 matching 9 bases. The CDR3 is made up of 16 amino acids. V shed 1 base and J 5 bases; nucleotides not matched to a gene: 9. In germline, CDR1 is SGHAT, CDR2 FQNNGV. The CDR3 protein is CASSLVPGGGAHEQYF. The CDR3 DNA sequence: TGTGCCAGCAGCTTAGTCCCCGGCGGGGGGGCCCACGAGCAGTACTTC.

This clone showed up just once. The rearrangement links TRBV21-1 to TRBJ2-2; TRBD1 is taken as the D call from the table, unchecked against the DNA. TRBV21-1 represents a pseudogene. The CDR3 is 17 residues long. The CDR3 DNA follows: TGTGCCAGCAGCGCCAAAGTGGGCACCTGGAACACCGGGGAGCTGTTTTTT. This encodes CASSAKVGTWNTGELFF.

This clone was detected once. V gene TRBV18 combines with J gene TRBJ2-1; 7 bases agree with TRBD2. The CDR3 extends over 16 amino acids. The V and J ends lost 1 base and 2 bases, in that order; junction bases with no gene match: 5. CDR1 is KGHSH and CDR2 is LQKENI in the germline V gene. CDR3 protein: CASSPRSGGTYNEQFF. In DNA form, the CDR3 reads TGTGCCAGCTCACCACGTTCCGGGGGGACCTACAATGAGCAGTTCTTC.

The chain uses TRBV7-2 and TRBJ2-5; the D is unclear. Germline loops: CDR1 SGHTA, CDR2 FQGNSA. Trimming stripped 3 bases from V and 2 bases from J, with 7 bases between. The CDR3 runs 13 residues. CDR3 loop: CASSFLTQETQYF. The CDR3 DNA sequence: TGTGCCAGCAGCTTCCTCACACAAGAGACCCAGTACTTC.

The V and J genes are TRBV14 and TRBJ1-4, with a tentative D call TRBD1 (6 bases). V lost 4 bases to trimming and J lost 6 bases, with 9 bases between them. Germline values: CDR1 SGHDN, CDR2 FVKESK. The CDR3 length is 13 residues. CDR3 DNA sequence: TGTGCCAGCAGCCGTCAGGGGTATGAAAAACTGTTTTTT. It specifies CASSRQGYEKLFF.